This entry lists 12 T cell receptor beta chains sequenced from one sample in a study of shared clonotypes between healthy human individuals. Repertoires were generated with immunoSEQ multiplex PCR, while TCRdb's copy carries only in-frame clones and drops some. This sample has 2 million or so clones, with 90% to 95% found just once. Sequencing input: naive CD4+ T cells sorted from blood. Noted subset: CD45RA+ positively selected. These receptors were collected from a man between 18 and 35 years old in good health.

The rearrangement links TRBV4-1 to TRBJ2-7; 9 bases align to TRBD1. Per germline, CDR1 MGHRA and CDR2 YSYEKL. The CDR3 is 17 residues long. Trimming took 2 bases from V and 0 from J; bases not matched to a gene: 8. DNA of the CDR3: TGCGCCAGCAGCCAATATACGACAGGGGGTAACTCCTACGAGCAGTACTTC. Translation gives CASSQYTTGGNSYEQYF.

This clone came up once. The V gene is TRBV1, the J gene TRBJ2-1; the DNA was not compared with TRBD2, the D call given in the table. TRBV1 is a known pseudogene. This CDR3 is built from 17 residues. In DNA, the CDR3 is TGCACCAGCAGCCAGGGTGCAGGGACTAGCGTTTTCCATGAGCAGTTCTTC. It specifies CTSSQGAGTSVFHEQFF.

This sequence joins TRBV18 and TRBJ2-1, with 13 bases aligning to TRBD2. V was clipped by 3 bases and J by 12 bases; unmatched bases: 14. Germline V gives CDR1 KGHSH, CDR2 LQKENI. This CDR3 spans 17 amino acids. The CDR3 DNA is TGTGCCAGCTCACCTACTAGCGGGAGGGCCGACTCGATTGGGCAGTTCTTC. It translates to CASSPTSGRADSIGQFF.

This clone was picked up one time. Other DNA sequences of this sample code for an identical CDR3. This chain uses TRBV5-1 with TRBJ2-5, with 7 bases that match TRBD1. This CDR3 comprises 14 residues. V was clipped by 1 base and J by 2 bases; unmatched bases: 2. Germline CDR1 reads SGHRS; CDR2 reads YFSETQ. The CDR3 DNA reads as TGCGCCAGCAGCTTGAGGGGGCAGCAAGAGACCCAGTACTTC. This encodes CASSLRGQQETQYF.

This chain joins TRBV6-5 and TRBJ2-5, with TRBD1 matching over 8 bases. The J call may be incorrect, as the DNA end agrees better with TRBJ2-7. CDR3 length: 14 residues. CDR1 is MNHEY and CDR2 is SVGAGI in the germline V gene. The CDR3 DNA follows: TGTGCCAGCACCCCAGGGACAGGCTCCTACGAGCAGTACTTC. Protein sequence: CASTPGTGSYEQYF.

The rearrangement joins TRBV5-4 to TRBJ2-7, with TRBD2 matching 9 bases. The CDR3 has 15 residues. Germline CDR1 reads SGHNT; CDR2 reads YYREEE (reference sequence). The V gene end was trimmed by 0 bases and the J gene end by 3 bases; junction bases not matched to a gene: 4. CDR3 coding DNA: TGTGCCAGCAGCTTGGCTAGCGGGATTTTCTACGAGCAGTACTTC. Translating it yields CASSLASGIFYEQYF.

V gene TRBV5-5 combines with J gene TRBJ2-7; 7 bases fit TRBD2. The CDR3 sequence is 15 residues long. Per the germline V gene, CDR1 is SGHKS and CDR2 is YYEKEE (reference sequence). Trimming removed 0 bases from V and 3 bases from J; junction bases left unmatched: 6. The CDR3 DNA reads TGTGCCAGCAGCTTGGCCCCTAGCGGATACTACGAGCAGTACTTC. Protein product: CASSLAPSGYYEQYF.

The V call is TRBV7-9, the J call TRBJ2-3, with D hard to call. Germline V gene sequence: CDR1 SEHNR, CDR2 FQNEAQ (reference sequence). Trimming stripped 8 bases from V and 4 bases from J, with 7 bases between. CDR3 length: 11 residues. Here the CDR3 reads CASPSADTQYF. The CDR3 bases are TGTGCCAGCCCGTCGGCAGATACGCAGTATTTT. Full variable domain (rest looked up from reference TRBV7-9 and TRBJ2-3): DTGVSQNPRHKITKRGQNVTFRCDPISEHNRLYWYRQTLGQGPEFLTYFQNEAQLEKSRLLSDRFSAERPKGSFSTLEIQRTEQGDSAMYLCASPSADTQYFGPGTRLTVL.

J is TRBJ2-1 and V is TRBV25-1, with TRBD1 matching 12 bases. Per the germline V gene, CDR1 is MGHDK and CDR2 is SYGVNS. The CDR3 is 18 amino acids. Trimming cost V 4 bases and J 4 bases; bases outside gene matches: 11. The CDR3 spells CASSVAPGQGASYNEQFF. DNA for the CDR3: TGTGCCAGCAGTGTTGCTCCGGGACAGGGGGCAAGTTACAATGAGCAGTTCTTC. Full variable domain (remainder filled in from reference TRBV25-1 and TRBJ2-1): EADIYQTPRYLVIGTGKKITLECSQTMGHDKMYWYQQDPGMELHLIHYSYGVNSTEKGDLSSESTVSRIRTEHFPLTLESARPSHTSQYLCASSVAPGQGASYNEQFFGPGTRLTVL.

In this sample, this clone turned up a few times. The sample holds other DNA sequences that translate to the same CDR3. The J gene is TRBJ1-1, the V gene TRBV2, with D maybe TRBD1 (5 bases). Trimming shortened V by 6 bases and J by 1 base, and 9 bases separated the two germline ends. From germline, CDR1 is SNHLY and CDR2 FYNNEI. The CDR3 contains 13 residues. Here the CDR3 reads CASSATGNTEAFF. The CDR3 DNA is TGTGCCAGCAGCGCCACAGGGAACACTGAAGCTTTCTTT.

The genes are TRBV4-3 and TRBJ2-3, with D perhaps matching TRBD2 (6 bases). The CDR3 has 15 residues. Germline CDR1 LGHNA, CDR2 YSLEER. V dropped 1 base and J dropped 1 base, with 9 bases sitting between them. CDR3 DNA: TGCGCCAGCAGCCAAGCTAGCGTGGGCACAGATACGCAGTATTTT. Translated, it gives CASSQASVGTDTQYF.

The V call is TRBV28, the J call TRBJ2-7; D perhaps matches TRBD2 (6 bases). The CDR3 has 16 amino acids. CDR1 is MDHEN, CDR2 SYDVKM, per germline. The V end lost 4 bases, the J end lost 2 bases, and 18 bases lay between the germline ends. Here the CDR3 reads CASSYPLEAGTYEQYF. CDR3 DNA: TGTGCCAGCAGTTACCCTTTGGAGGCGGGGACCTACGAGCAGTACTTC.